The 18 T cell receptor beta chains in this list originate from one sample, sequenced in a study of neoadjuvant anti-PD-1 for oral cavity cancer. TCRdb's copy holds only in-frame clones and misses some; the assay was immunoSEQ multiplex PCR. The table has 73,000 or so clones, roughly 85% seen once; the top ten hold 3% to 3.5%. The time point here: after neoadjuvant nivolumab, at surgical resection. Sequences were derived from PBMCs, sampled after nivolumab (anti-PD-1) treatment. The receptor source for this set is a person aged 35-79 years with oral cavity squamous cell carcinoma.

In its sample, this clone is medium-sized (0.01 to 0.1%). The chain has TRBV30 and TRBJ1-1; D uncertain. The length of the CDR3 is 11 residues. V lost 0 bases and J lost 11, with 10 bases in between. Looked up from germline, CDR1 is GTSNPN and CDR2 is SVGIG (reference sequence). CDR3 sequence reads: CAWSVRPTAFF. The CDR3, as DNA: TGTGCCTGGAGTGTACGTCCGACGGCTTTCTTT.

CDR3 in amino acids: CASSYRTGLGEQFF. The CDR3, as DNA: TGTGCCAGCAGCTACCGGACAGGGTTGGGTGAGCAGTTCTTC. This chain joins TRBV5-4 and TRBJ2-1, with 8 bases fitting TRBD1. Germline CDR1 is SGHNT and CDR2 is YYREEE (reference sequence). The CDR3 is 14 residues long. V lost 3 bases and J lost 9; bases outside the gene matches: 8.

The chain has TRBV5-1 and TRBJ2-5; TRBD1 might be the D (6 bases). The CDR3 consists of 15 residues. Germline lookup yields CDR1 SGHRS and CDR2 YFSETQ. Trimming pared 6 bases from V and 3 bases from J, leaving 18 bases between. CDR3 region: CASTKAGTKEETQYF. CDR3 bases: TGCGCCAGCACCAAGGCTGGGACAAAAGAAGAGACCCAGTACTTC. The full variable domain, in which reference TRBV5-1 and TRBJ2-5 provide the parts outside the CDR3, is KAGVTQTPRYLIKTRGQQVTLSCSPISGHRSVSWYQQTPGQGLQFLFEYFSETQRNKGNFPGRFSGRQFSNSRSEMNVSTLELGDSALYLCASTKAGTKEETQYFGPGTRLLVL.

The chain links TRBV7-2 to TRBJ2-3; D gene uncertain. The CDR3 contains 14 residues. Germline CDR1 SGHTA, CDR2 FQGNSA. V gave up 5 bases and J gave up 2 bases, with 11 bases separating them. As DNA, the CDR3 is TGTGCCAGCAGCATACAGAAACCCACAGATACGCAGTATTTT. Translated: CASSIQKPTDTQYF.

The gene calls are TRBV10-2 and TRBJ1-5, with unresolved D. V shed 0 bases and J shed 1 base, with 1 base lying between them. CDR1 is WSHSY, CDR2 SAAADI, per germline. The CDR3 contains 13 residues. CDR3 residues: CASSESSNQPQHF. The CDR3 DNA reads TGCGCCAGCAGTGAGTCAAGCAATCAGCCCCAGCATTTT.

This chain joins TRBV11-2 and TRBJ2-7, with D maybe TRBD2 (5 bases). Trimming cost V 4 bases and J 3 bases, with 7 bases left between them. Germline lookup yields CDR1 SGHAT and CDR2 FQNNGV. The CDR3 covers 12 residues. CDR3 loop: CASSSGLYEQYF. The CDR3 DNA is TGTGCCAGCAGCTCCGGACTCTACGAGCAGTACTTC.

V and J are TRBV27 and TRBJ2-1; D is uncertain. V lost 3 bases and J lost 3, with 12 bases in between. This CDR3 contains 15 residues. The germline gives CDR1 MNHEY, CDR2 SMNVEV (reference sequence). The CDR3 here is CASSFEPRSYNEQFF. DNA of the CDR3: TGTGCCAGCAGTTTTGAGCCCCGGAGCTACAATGAGCAGTTCTTC.

The J gene is TRBJ2-2, the V gene TRBV6-5; D may be TRBD2 (6 bases). The V end lost 6 bases, the J end lost 4 bases, and 15 bases lay between the germline ends. Germline CDR1 and CDR2: MNHEY and SVGAGI. This CDR3 spans 15 amino acids. This chain's CDR3 is CASSPEAGLTGELFF. In DNA form, the CDR3 reads TGTGCCAGCAGCCCTGAGGCGGGACTCACCGGGGAGCTGTTTTTT.

In this sample, this clone turned up once. The V gene is TRBV19, the J gene TRBJ2-7, with 7 bases lining up with TRBD1. The trim removed 5 bases at V and 3 bases at J, leaving 7 bases unmatched. Germline V gene data show CDR1 as LNHDA and CDR2 as SQIVND (reference sequence). This CDR3 comprises 14 residues. The DNA for the CDR3 is TGTGCCAGTAGTCCCGACAGGGCCGACTACGAGCAGTACTTC. Translating gives CASSPDRADYEQYF.

This chain joins TRBV5-1 and TRBJ1-3, with D unclear. Trimming stripped 4 bases from V and 0 bases from J, with 8 bases between. Germline V CDR1 and CDR2: SGHRS, YFSETQ. The CDR3 runs to 14 residues. In DNA, the CDR3 is TGCGCCAGCAGCCCGGACGGCTCTGGAAACACCATATATTTT. This translates into CASSPDGSGNTIYF. Combining the CDR3 with reference TRBV5-1 and TRBJ1-3 gives the whole variable domain KAGVTQTPRYLIKTRGQQVTLSCSPISGHRSVSWYQQTPGQGLQFLFEYFSETQRNKGNFPGRFSGRQFSNSRSEMNVSTLELGDSALYLCASSPDGSGNTIYFGEGSWLTVV.

The chain employs TRBV6-6 and TRBJ2-2, with D hard to call. CDR3 length: 12 residues. From germline, CDR1 is MNHNY and CDR2 SVGAGI (reference sequence). CDR3 sequence: CSAGTPTGELFF. The CDR3 DNA sequence: TGTTCCGCAGGAACACCGACCGGGGAGCTGTTTTTT.

The chain is built from TRBV6-1 and TRBJ2-7, with D perhaps matching TRBD1 or TRBD2 (5 bases each). Trimming took 7 bases from V and 5 from J, leaving 18 bases between them. The CDR3 has 14 amino acids. Germline loops: CDR1 MNHNS, CDR2 SASEGT. CDR3 loop: CASKRGPASDEQYF. In DNA, the CDR3 is TGTGCCAGCAAGAGGGGACCCGCGTCCGACGAGCAGTACTTC.

The chain uses TRBV10-3 and TRBJ2-1, with D possibly called TRBD1 or TRBD2 (5 bases each). Trimming removed 4 bases from V and 7 bases from J, with 14 bases in between. From germline, CDR1 is ENHRY and CDR2 SYGVKD. CDR3 length: 14 residues. The CDR3 reads CAISGGRERNEQFF. CDR3 nucleotides: TGTGCCATCAGTGGAGGCAGGGAGAGAAATGAGCAGTTCTTC.

The V and J genes are TRBV7-9 and TRBJ1-3; unclear D gene. CDR1 is SEHNR, CDR2 FQNEAQ, per germline (reference sequence). This CDR3 region has 11 residues. V shed 3 bases and J shed 8 bases, with 5 bases lying between them. The CDR3 bases are TGTGCCAGCAGCTTCTCCGACACCATATATTTT. Translating gives CASSFSDTIYF.

This chain uses TRBV5-1 with TRBJ2-2, with 8 positions matching TRBD2. After removal of 4 bases from V and 2 bases from J, the junction contained 13 bases not matched to a gene. CDR1 SGHRS and CDR2 YFSETQ come from the germline V gene. CDR3 length equals 18 residues. Here the CDR3 reads CASSQPRVSGGNTGELFF. Written as DNA, the CDR3 is TGCGCCAGCAGCCAGCCACGCGTCAGCGGGGGAAACACCGGGGAGCTGTTTTTT. The full variable domain, its missing parts supplied by reference TRBV5-1 and TRBJ2-2, is KAGVTQTPRYLIKTRGQQVTLSCSPISGHRSVSWYQQTPGQGLQFLFEYFSETQRNKGNFPGRFSGRQFSNSRSEMNVSTLELGDSALYLCASSQPRVSGGNTGELFFGEGSRLTVL.

The table lists this clone with a few counts. The V and J genes are TRBV6-6 and TRBJ1-2; D is uncertain. Per the germline V gene, CDR1 is MNHNY and CDR2 is SVGAGI (reference sequence). The CDR3 extends over 14 amino acids. Trimming shortened V by 2 bases and J by 4 bases, and 11 bases separated the two germline ends. The CDR3 loop reads CASSYGLGSYGYTF. CDR3 DNA sequence: TGTGCCAGCAGTTACGGGTTAGGTAGCTATGGCTACACCTTC.

J is TRBJ2-3 and V is TRBV29-1; unclear D gene. This CDR3 has 12 amino acids. Trimming removed 7 bases from V and 2 bases from J, with 10 bases in between. Germline V gene lookup returns CDR1 SQVTM and CDR2 ANQGSEA. This chain's CDR3 is CSAQTDTDTQYF. The CDR3 region has the DNA TGCAGCGCACAAACAGACACAGATACGCAGTATTTT.

This chain joins TRBV6-1 and TRBJ1-1; no firm D call. V was trimmed by 5 bases and J by 1 base, leaving 11 bases between them. Germline V gives CDR1 MNHNS, CDR2 SASEGT. The CDR3 is made up of 14 amino acids. The CDR3 reads CASSLRIQNTEAFF. The CDR3 DNA is TGTGCCAGCAGTCTACGTATCCAGAACACTGAAGCTTTCTTT.